A single T cell receptor (beta chain) is shown here with its context. A single base separates this from a much larger clone, so it may be a read error. It is likely a read error, because the conserved phenylalanine at the end of the CDR3 is missing. The CDR3 contains 14 residues. Trimming removed 0 bases at V and 4 bases at J, with 7 bases between. One entry per CDR3 protein results from TCRdb running MiXCR on the RT-PCR reads. The table records about 960,000 distinct CDR3 sequences, approximately 19% of them present only once. The data stem from a study of patients and donors after allogeneic stem cell transplantation.

This clonotype originated in a human donor who was either an allogeneic HSCT recipient or a stem cell or donor lymphocyte infusion donor (not recorded which). It is not recorded whose cells these are; they may come from a transplant donor. The chain combines TRBV12-3 or TRBV12-4 with TRBJ2-1, with D perhaps matching TRBD2 (6 bases). The sample comprised blood, either unsorted or a sorted T cell fraction (not recorded which). As DNA, the CDR3 is TGTGCCAGCAGTTTAGCGGCGGGATACAATGAGCAGTTCCTC. Amino acid sequence: CASSLAAGYNEQFL.